Each of the 7 T cell receptor beta chains below was sequenced from the same sample in a study of CD8 T cells in Susac syndrome. After extraction with the RNeasy kit, roughly 0.45 to 1 ug of the RNA was reverse transcribed using random hexamers. TCRdb re-called the immunoSEQ multiplex PCR reads through MiXCR, storing one row per CDR3 protein. The sample includes around 71,000 distinct CDR3 sequences, about 92% of them seen just once. Sequencing was done on a sample of CD4+ T cells from PBMCs. The receptors shown here come from a human donor with Susac syndrome.

The rearrangement uses TRBV24-1 and TRBJ2-3; TRBD2 matches 9 bases. V gave up 1 base and J gave up 4 bases; unmatched junction bases: 11. This CDR3 is 18 amino acids long. Germline lookup yields CDR1 KGHDR and CDR2 SFDVKD. CDR3 residues: CATSDLPRASGDADTQYF. CDR3 nucleotides: TGTGCCACCAGTGATTTACCCCGGGCTAGCGGGGACGCAGATACGCAGTATTTT.

The table lists this clonotype with a count of one. The chain uses TRBV11-2 and TRBJ2-3; TRBD2 aligns across 13 bases. This CDR3 contains 18 residues. Germline trimming cut 1 base from V and 6 bases from J; bases unmatched to any gene: 10. Germline CDR1 and CDR2: SGHAT and FQNNGV. The CDR3 spells CASSLAFTSGGAMDTQYF. DNA of the CDR3: TGTGCCAGCAGCTTAGCTTTCACTAGCGGGGGGGCCATGGATACGCAGTATTTT. Combining the CDR3 with reference TRBV11-2 and TRBJ2-3 gives the whole variable domain EAGVAQSPRYKIIEKRQSVAFWCNPISGHATLYWYQQILGQGPKLLIQFQNNGVVDDSQLPKDRFSAERLKGVDSTLKIQPAKLEDSAVYLCASSLAFTSGGAMDTQYFGPGTRLTVL.

This clonotype was detected once. The chain joins TRBV20-1 to TRBJ2-5; D possibly uses TRBD1 or TRBD2 (5 bases each). The CDR3 totals 12 residues. V lost 3 bases and J lost 4, with 9 bases in between. Germline loops: CDR1 DFQATT, CDR2 SNEGSKA (reference sequence). The CDR3 DNA is TGCAGTGCTAGGCCTGGGGGAGAGACCCAGTACTTC. This translates into CSARPGGETQYF.

This chain joins TRBV6-2 or TRBV6-3 and TRBJ2-7, with D possibly TRBD2 on 6 matching bases. Trimming cost V 4 bases and J 2 bases, with 12 bases left between them. The V gene's germline CDR1 is MNHEY and CDR2 SVGEGT. The CDR3 length is 14 residues. The CDR3 region has the DNA TGTGCCAGCAGTTCCCACGGGGGAGCCTACGAGCAGTACTTC. Translation gives CASSSHGGAYEQYF.

This clonotype was seen just once. The chain joins TRBV30 to TRBJ2-3; 11 bases align to TRBD2. The CDR3 covers 16 residues. V dropped 4 bases and J dropped 4; count of bases not matched to a gene: 10. Germline lookup yields CDR1 GTSNPN and CDR2 SVGIG (reference sequence). The CDR3 DNA reads as TGTGCCTGGAACAAAATAGCGGGGGGGCAGGCAGATACGCAGTATTTT. This sequence encodes CAWNKIAGGQADTQYF.

The chain couples TRBV19 to TRBJ1-1, with 7 bases aligning to TRBD1. The germline CDR1 and CDR2 sequences are LNHDA and SQIVND (reference sequence). This CDR3 region has 15 residues. V lost 6 bases and J lost 4; bases outside the gene matches: 11. CDR3 nucleotide sequence: TGTGCCAGTAGCCCGAGACAGGGCGGAGGCACTGAAGCTTTCTTT. Its protein is CASSPRQGGGTEAFF.

This chain joins TRBV20-1 and TRBJ1-2, with TRBD1 identical over 8 bases. J was trimmed by 4 bases and V by 3 bases; bases with no gene match: 7. CDR3 length: 14 amino acids. The V gene's germline CDR1 is DFQATT and CDR2 SNEGSKA (reference sequence). This chain's CDR3 is CSARATGTGYGYTF. The DNA for the CDR3 is TGCAGTGCTAGGGCCACCGGGACAGGCTATGGCTACACCTTC.